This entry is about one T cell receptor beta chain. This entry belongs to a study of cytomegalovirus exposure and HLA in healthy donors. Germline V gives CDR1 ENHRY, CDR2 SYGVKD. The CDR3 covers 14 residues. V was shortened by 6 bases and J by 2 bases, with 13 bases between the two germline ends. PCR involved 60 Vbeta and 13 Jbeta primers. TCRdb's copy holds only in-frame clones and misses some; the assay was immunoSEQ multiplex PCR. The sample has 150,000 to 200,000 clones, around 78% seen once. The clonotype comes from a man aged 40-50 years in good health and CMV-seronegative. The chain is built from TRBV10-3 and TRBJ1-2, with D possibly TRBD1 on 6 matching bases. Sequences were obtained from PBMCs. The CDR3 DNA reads TGTGCCATCAGCGGACAGTACATCAACTATGGCTACACCTTC. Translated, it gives CAISGQYINYGYTF.